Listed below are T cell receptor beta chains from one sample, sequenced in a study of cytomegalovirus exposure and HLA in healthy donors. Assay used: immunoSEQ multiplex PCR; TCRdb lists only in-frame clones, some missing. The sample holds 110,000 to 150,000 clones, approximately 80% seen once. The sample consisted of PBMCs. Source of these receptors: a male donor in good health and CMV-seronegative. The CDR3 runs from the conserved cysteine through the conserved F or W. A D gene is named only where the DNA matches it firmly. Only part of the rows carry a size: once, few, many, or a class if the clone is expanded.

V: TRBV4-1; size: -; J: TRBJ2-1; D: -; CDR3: CASSQVGGEQFF; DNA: TGCGCCAGCAGCCAAGTCGGGGGTGAGCAGTTCTTC
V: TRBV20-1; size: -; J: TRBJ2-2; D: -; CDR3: CSANRAGELFF; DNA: TGCAGTGCCAACAGGGCCGGGGAGCTGTTTTTT
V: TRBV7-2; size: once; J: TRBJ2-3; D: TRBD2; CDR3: CASSRTSGGGLTDTQYF; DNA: TGTGCCAGCAGTCGGACTAGCGGGGGGGGTCTCACAGATACGCAGTATTTT
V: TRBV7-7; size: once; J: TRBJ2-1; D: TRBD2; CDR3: CASSLIAGGDNEQFF; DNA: TGTGCTAGCAGCTTAATAGCGGGAGGGGACAATGAGCAGTTCTTC
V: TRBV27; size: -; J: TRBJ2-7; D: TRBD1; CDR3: CASSRTGSSYEQYF; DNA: TGTGCCAGCAGTCGGACAGGGAGCTCCTACGAGCAGTACTTC
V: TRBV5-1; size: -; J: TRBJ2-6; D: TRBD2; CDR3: CASTEAGASSGANVLTF; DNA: TGCGCCAGCACTGAAGCGGGAGCCTCCTCTGGGGCCAACGTCCTGACTTTC
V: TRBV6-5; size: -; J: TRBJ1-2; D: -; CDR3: CASSYAQEGYGYTF; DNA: TGTGCCAGCAGTTACGCTCAGGAGGGGTATGGCTACACCTTC
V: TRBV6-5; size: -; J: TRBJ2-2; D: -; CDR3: CASSYSSGMTGELFF; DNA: TGTGCCAGCAGTTACTCTTCAGGGATGACCGGGGAGCTGTTTTTT
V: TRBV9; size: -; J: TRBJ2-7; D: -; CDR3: CASSPGHGSTYEQYF; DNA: TGTGCCAGCAGCCCTGGACACGGTTCAACCTACGAGCAGTACTTC
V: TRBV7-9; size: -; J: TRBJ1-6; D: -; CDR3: CASTLSGTLGGSPLHF; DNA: TGTGCCAGCACCCTGTCTGGGACACTCGGCGGTTCACCCCTCCACTTT
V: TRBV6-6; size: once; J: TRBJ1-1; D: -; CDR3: CASSFEGANTEAFF; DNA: TGTGCCAGCTCCTTCGAGGGCGCGAACACTGAAGCTTTCTTT
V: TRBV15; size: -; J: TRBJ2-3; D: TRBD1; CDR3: CATSNVGTGGFATQYF; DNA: TGTGCCACCAGCAACGTGGGGACAGGGGGATTCGCTACGCAGTATTTT
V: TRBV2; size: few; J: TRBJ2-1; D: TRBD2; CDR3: CASSARGGITAEQFF; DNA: TGTGCCAGCAGTGCCCGGGGGGGGATTACAGCTGAGCAGTTCTTC
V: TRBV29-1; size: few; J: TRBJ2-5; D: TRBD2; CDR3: CSVGTSGTQETQYF; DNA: TGCAGCGTTGGGACTAGCGGGACACAAGAGACCCAGTACTTC
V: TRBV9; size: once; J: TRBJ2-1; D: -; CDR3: CASSPHQGDEQFF; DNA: TGTGCCAGCAGCCCGCATCAGGGCGATGAGCAGTTCTTC
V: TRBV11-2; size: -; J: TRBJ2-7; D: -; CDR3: CASSQTAGLAYEQYF; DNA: TGTGCCAGCAGCCAGACGGCGGGCTTAGCCTACGAGCAGTACTTC
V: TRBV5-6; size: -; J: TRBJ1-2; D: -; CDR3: CASSLQGGYTF; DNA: TGTGCCAGCAGCTTACAGGGAGGCTACACCTTC
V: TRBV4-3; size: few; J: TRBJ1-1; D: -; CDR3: CASSPPGGGTEAFF; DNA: TGCGCCAGCAGCCCCCCGGGGGGGGGCACTGAAGCTTTCTTT
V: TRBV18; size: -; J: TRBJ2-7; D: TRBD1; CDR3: CASSPGTGGLYEQYF; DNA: TGTGCCAGCTCACCAGGAACAGGGGGCCTGTACGAGCAGTACTTC
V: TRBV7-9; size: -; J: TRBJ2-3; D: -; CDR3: CASSSGQGAQESTDTQYF; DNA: TGTGCCAGCAGCTCCGGCCAAGGGGCTCAGGAGAGCACAGATACGCAGTATTTT
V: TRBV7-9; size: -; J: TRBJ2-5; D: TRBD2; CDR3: CASSLAGLAGGGAETQYF; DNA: TGTGCCAGCAGCTTAGCGGGACTAGCGGGGGGCGGGGCAGAGACCCAGTACTTC
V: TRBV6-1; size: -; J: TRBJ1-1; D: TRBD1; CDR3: CASSGQGAQNTEAFF; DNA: TGTGCCAGCAGCGGACAGGGGGCACAGAACACTGAAGCTTTCTTT